The rows below give T cell receptor beta chains drawn from one sample of a study of T cells in localized non-small cell lung cancer. Repertoires were generated with immunoSEQ multiplex PCR, while TCRdb's copy carries only in-frame clones and drops some. The sample contains fewer than 75,000 clones, approximately 84% of which appear only once. Material: peripheral blood, obtained before any cancer treatment. These receptors all stem from a female donor over 55 with stage I lung adenocarcinoma. Each CDR3 is given with its conserved first and last residue. The order of the fields is V gene, D gene, clone size, J gene, CDR3 protein, CDR3 DNA. D genes are given only for firm matches. Clone size appears in some rows only: once, few, many, or a class for an expanded clone.

TRBV7-7	NA	NA	TRBJ2-5	CASSLRHDQETQYF	TGTGCCAGCAGCTTAAGACACGACCAAGAGACCCAGTACTTC
TRBV6-1	NA	NA	TRBJ1-1	CASSGSTGNTEAFF	TGTGCCAGCAGTGGTTCCACAGGGAACACTGAAGCTTTCTTT
TRBV2	TRBD1	once	TRBJ1-4	CASSIDRAPNEKLFF	TGTGCCAGCAGTATAGACAGGGCGCCCAATGAAAAACTGTTTTTT
TRBV11-2	NA	NA	TRBJ2-7	CASSLEARLGPYEQYF	TGTGCCAGCAGCTTAGAAGCGAGGCTGGGTCCGTACGAGCAGTACTTC
TRBV19	NA	few	TRBJ1-5	CASSLRGESNQPQHF	TGTGCCAGTAGTCTCAGGGGAGAGAGCAATCAGCCCCAGCATTTT
TRBV5-4	NA	NA	TRBJ2-3	CASSRAGQSTDTQYF	TGTGCCAGCAGCAGGGCGGGACAGAGCACAGATACGCAGTATTTT
TRBV7-2	NA	NA	TRBJ1-5	CASSFEGYQPQHF	TGTGCCAGCAGCTTCGAGGGATATCAGCCCCAGCATTTT
TRBV7-2	NA	few	TRBJ2-5	CASSPRQETQYF	TGTGCCAGCAGCCCCCGCCAAGAGACCCAGTACTTC
TRBV2	NA	NA	TRBJ2-1	CASSEGTKPYNEQFF	TGTGCCAGCAGTGAAGGGACAAAACCCTACAATGAGCAGTTCTTC
TRBV6-5	NA	NA	TRBJ1-5	CATRASPQHF	TGTGCCACCAGGGCGTCGCCCCAGCATTTT